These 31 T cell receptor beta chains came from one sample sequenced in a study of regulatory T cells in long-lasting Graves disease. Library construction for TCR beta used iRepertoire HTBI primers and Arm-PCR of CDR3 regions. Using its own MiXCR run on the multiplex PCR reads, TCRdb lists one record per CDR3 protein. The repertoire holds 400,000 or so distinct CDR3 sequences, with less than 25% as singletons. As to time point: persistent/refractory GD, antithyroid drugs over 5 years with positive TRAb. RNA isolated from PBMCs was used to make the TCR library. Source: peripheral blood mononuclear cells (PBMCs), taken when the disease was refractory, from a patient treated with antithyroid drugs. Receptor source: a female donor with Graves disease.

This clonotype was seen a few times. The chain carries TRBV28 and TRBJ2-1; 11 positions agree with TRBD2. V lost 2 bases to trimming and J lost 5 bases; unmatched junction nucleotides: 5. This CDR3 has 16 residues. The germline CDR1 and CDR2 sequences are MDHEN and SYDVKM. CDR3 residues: CASSLAKTSGNNEQFF. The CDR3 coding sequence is TGTGCCAGCAGTTTAGCCAAGACTAGCGGGAACAATGAGCAGTTCTTC.

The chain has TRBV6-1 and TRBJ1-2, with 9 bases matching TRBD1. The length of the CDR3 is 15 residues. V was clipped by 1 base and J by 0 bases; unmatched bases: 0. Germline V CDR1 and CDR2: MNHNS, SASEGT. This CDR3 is CASSEGQGANYGYTF. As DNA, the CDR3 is TGTGCCAGCAGTGAAGGACAGGGGGCTAACTATGGCTACACCTTC.

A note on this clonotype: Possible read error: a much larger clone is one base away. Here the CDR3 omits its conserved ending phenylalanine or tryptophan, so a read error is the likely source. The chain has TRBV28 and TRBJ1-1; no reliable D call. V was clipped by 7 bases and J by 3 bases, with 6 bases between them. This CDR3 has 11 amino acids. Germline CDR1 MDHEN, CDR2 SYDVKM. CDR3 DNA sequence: TGTGCCAGCAATCGGTACACTGAAGCTTTCTCT. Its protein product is CASNRYTEAFS.

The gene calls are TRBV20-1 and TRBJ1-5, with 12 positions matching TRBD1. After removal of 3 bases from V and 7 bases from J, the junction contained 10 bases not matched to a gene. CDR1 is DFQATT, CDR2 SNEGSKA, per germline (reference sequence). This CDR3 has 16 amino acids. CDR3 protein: CSARTSGQGAGQPQHF. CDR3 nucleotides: TGCAGTGCTAGGACGTCGGGACAGGGGGCGGGGCAGCCCCAGCATTTT.

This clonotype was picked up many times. CDR3: CASSDPSAEAFF. As DNA, the CDR3 is TGTGCCAGCAGTGATCCTTCCGCTGAAGCTTTCTTT. This chain links TRBV2 with TRBJ1-1; D is undetermined. The CDR3 extends over 12 amino acids. Germline V gene sequence: CDR1 SNHLY, CDR2 FYNNEI. Deletions cut 3 bases from V and 6 bases from J, with 8 bases between.

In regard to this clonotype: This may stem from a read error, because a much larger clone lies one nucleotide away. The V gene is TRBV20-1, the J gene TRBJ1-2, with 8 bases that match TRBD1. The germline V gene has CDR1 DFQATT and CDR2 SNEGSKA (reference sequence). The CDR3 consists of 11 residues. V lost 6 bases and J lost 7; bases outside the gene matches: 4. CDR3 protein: CSADRVGGYTF. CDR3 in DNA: TGCAGTGCGGACAGGGTCGGTGGCTACACCTTC.

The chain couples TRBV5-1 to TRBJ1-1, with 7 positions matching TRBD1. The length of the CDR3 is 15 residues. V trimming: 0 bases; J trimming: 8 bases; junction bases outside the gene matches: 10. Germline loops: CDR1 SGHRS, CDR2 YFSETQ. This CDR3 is CASSLVGTVSVEAFF. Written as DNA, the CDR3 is TGCGCCAGCAGCTTGGTAGGGACAGTCTCCGTGGAAGCTTTCTTT. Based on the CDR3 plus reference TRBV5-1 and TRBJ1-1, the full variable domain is KAGVTQTPRYLIKTRGQQVTLSCSPISGHRSVSWYQQTPGQGLQFLFEYFSETQRNKGNFPGRFSGRQFSNSRSEMNVSTLELGDSALYLCASSLVGTVSVEAFFGQGTRLTVV.

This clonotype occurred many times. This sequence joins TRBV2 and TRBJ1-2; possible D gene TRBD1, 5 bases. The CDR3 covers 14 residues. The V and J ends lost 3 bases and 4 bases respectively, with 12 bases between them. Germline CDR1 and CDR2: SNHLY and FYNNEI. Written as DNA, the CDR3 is TGTGCCAGCAGTGATCGGGGGATGGGCTATGGCTACACCTTC. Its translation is CASSDRGMGYGYTF.

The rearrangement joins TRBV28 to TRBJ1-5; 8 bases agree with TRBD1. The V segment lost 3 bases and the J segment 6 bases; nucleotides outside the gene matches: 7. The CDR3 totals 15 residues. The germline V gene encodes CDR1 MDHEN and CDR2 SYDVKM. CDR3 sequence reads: CASSLGGQGVQPQHF. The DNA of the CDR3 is TGTGCCAGCAGTTTGGGAGGACAGGGAGTTCAGCCCCAGCATTTT.

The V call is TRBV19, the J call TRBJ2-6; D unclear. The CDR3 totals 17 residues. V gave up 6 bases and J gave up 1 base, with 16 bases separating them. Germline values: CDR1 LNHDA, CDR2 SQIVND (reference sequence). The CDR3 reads CASSPTAVASGANVLTF. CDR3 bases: TGTGCCAGTAGCCCCACCGCCGTTGCATCTGGGGCCAACGTCCTGACTTTC.

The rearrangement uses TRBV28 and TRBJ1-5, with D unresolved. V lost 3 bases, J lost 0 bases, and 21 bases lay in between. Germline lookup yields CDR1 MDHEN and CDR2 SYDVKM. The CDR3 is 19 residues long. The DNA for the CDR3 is TGTGCCAGCAGTTTCTTCCCCGGAGACGGATCATATAGCAATCAGCCCCAGCATTTT. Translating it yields CASSFFPGDGSYSNQPQHF.

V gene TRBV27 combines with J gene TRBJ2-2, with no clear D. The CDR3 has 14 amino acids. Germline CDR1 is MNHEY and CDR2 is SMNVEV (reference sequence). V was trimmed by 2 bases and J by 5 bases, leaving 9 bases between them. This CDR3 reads CASSLRIGTGELFF. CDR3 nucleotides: TGTGCCAGCAGTTTACGGATCGGAACCGGGGAGCTGTTTTTT.

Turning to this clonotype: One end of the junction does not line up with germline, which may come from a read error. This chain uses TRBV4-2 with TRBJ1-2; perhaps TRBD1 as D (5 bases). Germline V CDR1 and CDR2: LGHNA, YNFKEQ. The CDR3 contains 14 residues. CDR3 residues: CASSQDLFEQEKGF. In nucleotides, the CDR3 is TGTGCCAGCAGCCAAGATTTATTCGAACAGGAAAAGGGCTTC.

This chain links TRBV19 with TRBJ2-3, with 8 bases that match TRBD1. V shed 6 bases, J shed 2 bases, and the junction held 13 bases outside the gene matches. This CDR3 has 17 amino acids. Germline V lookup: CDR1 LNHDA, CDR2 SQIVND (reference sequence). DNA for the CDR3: TGTGCCAGTAGCGACCTCGGGCAGGGGGCGATCACAGATACGCAGTATTTT. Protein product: CASSDLGQGAITDTQYF.

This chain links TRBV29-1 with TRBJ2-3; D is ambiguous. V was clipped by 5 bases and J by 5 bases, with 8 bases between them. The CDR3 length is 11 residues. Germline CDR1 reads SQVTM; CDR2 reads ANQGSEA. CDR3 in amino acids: CSVRNGDTQYF. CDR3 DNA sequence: TGCAGCGTTCGCAATGGAGATACGCAGTATTTT.

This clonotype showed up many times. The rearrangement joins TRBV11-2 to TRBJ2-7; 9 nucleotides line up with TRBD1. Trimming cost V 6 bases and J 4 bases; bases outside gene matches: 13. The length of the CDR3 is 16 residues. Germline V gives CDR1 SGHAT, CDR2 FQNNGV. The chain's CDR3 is CASRKLPGQGAYEQYF. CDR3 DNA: TGTGCCAGCAGGAAATTACCGGGACAGGGTGCTTACGAGCAGTACTTC. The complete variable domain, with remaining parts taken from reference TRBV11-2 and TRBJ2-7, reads EAGVAQSPRYKIIEKRQSVAFWCNPISGHATLYWYQQILGQGPKLLIQFQNNGVVDDSQLPKDRFSAERLKGVDSTLKIQPAKLEDSAVYLCASRKLPGQGAYEQYFGPGTRLTVT.

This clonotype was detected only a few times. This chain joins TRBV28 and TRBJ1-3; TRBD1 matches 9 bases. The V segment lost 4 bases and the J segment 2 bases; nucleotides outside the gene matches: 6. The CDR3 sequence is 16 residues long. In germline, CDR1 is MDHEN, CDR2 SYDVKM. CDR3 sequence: CASSSGQGIPGNTIYF. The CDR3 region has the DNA TGTGCCAGCAGTTCCGGACAGGGGATCCCTGGAAACACCATATATTTT.

CDR3 DNA: TGTGCCAGCTCCCCTAATTTGTTCGGTACTGGGGCCGGATCTGTTGAAGCTTTCTTT. The encoded protein is CASSPNLFGTGAGSVEAFF. The rearrangement links TRBV6-1 to TRBJ1-1; D is perhaps TRBD1 (5 bases). CDR3 length equals 19 residues. Germline CDR1 and CDR2: MNHNS and SASEGT. With 8 bases removed from V and 7 bases from J, the gap between germline ends came to 35 bases.

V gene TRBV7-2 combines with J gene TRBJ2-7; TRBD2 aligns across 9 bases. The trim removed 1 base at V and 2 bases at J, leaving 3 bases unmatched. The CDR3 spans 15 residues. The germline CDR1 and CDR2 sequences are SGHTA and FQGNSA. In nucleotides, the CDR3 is TGTGCCAGCAGCTTAGAGGCTAGCGGGACCTACGAGCAGTACTTC. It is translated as CASSLEASGTYEQYF.

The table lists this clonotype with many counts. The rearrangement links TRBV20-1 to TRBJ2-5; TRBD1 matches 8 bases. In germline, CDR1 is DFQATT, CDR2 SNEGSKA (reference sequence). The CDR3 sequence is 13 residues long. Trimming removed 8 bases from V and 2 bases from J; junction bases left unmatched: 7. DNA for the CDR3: TGCAGTCAACAACGGGACAGGCAAGAGACCCAGTACTTC. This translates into CSQQRDRQETQYF.

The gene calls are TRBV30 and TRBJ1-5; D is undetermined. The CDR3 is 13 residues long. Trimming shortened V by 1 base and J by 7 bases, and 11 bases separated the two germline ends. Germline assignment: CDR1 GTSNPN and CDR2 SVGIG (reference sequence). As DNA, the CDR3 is TGTGCCTGGAGTGGAGGGCCGCTACAGCCCCAGCATTTT. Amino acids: CAWSGGPLQPQHF.

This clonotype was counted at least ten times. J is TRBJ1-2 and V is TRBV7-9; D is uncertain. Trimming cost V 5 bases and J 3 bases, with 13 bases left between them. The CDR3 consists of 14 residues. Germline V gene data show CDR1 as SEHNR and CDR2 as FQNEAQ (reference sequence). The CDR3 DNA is TGTGCCAGCAGCCGAGGAGGGTTGGACTATGGCTACACCTTC. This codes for CASSRGGLDYGYTF.

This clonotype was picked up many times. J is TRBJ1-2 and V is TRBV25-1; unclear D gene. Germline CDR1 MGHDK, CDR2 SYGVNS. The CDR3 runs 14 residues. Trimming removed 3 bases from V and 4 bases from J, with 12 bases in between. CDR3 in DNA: TGTGCCAGCAGTGACGAAATGCGCAGCTATGGCTACACCTTC. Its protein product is CASSDEMRSYGYTF.

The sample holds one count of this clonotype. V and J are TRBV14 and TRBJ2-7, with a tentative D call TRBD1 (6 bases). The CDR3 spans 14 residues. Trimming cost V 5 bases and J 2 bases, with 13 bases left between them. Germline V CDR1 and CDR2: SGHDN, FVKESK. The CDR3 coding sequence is TGTGCCAGCAGCGGAAGGGACAAAGCCTACGAGCAGTACTTC. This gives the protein CASSGRDKAYEQYF.

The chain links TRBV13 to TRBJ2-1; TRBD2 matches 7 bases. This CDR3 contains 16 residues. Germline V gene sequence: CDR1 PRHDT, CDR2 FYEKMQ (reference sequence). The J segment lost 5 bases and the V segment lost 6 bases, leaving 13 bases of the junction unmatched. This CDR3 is CASSVTAGEAHNEQFF. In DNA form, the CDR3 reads TGTGCCAGCAGTGTGACGGCGGGAGAGGCGCACAATGAGCAGTTCTTC.

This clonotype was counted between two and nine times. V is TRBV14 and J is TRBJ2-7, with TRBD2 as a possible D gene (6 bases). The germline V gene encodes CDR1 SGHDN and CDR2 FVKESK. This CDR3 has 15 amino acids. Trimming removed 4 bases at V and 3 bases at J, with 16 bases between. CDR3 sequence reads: CASSPTYGGLYEQYF. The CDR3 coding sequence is TGTGCCAGCAGCCCTACTTACGGGGGTCTCTACGAGCAGTACTTC.

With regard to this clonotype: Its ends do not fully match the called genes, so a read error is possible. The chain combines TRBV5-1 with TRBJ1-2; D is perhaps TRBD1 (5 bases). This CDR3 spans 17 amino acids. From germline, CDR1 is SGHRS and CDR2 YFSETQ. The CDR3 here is CVSSPGAATSSNYGYTF. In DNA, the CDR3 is TGCGTCAGCAGTCCCGGGGCAGCCACCTCATCTAACTATGGCTACACCTTC.

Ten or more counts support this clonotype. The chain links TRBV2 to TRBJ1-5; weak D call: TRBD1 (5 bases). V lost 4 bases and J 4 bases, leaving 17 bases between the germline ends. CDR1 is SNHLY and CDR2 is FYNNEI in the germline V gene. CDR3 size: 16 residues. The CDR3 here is CASSGPRGRANQPQHF. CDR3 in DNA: TGTGCCAGCAGTGGACCGAGGGGCAGGGCAAATCAGCCCCAGCATTTT.

The CDR3 spells CASSLVQREETQYF. The CDR3 DNA reads as TGTGCCAGCAGTCTCGTTCAGAGGGAAGAGACCCAGTACTTC. This sequence joins TRBV7-9 and TRBJ2-5; a weak D match, TRBD2 (5 bases). The CDR3 sequence is 14 residues long. Per the germline V gene, CDR1 is SEHNR and CDR2 is FQNEAQ (reference sequence). Trimming removed 6 bases at V and 3 bases at J, with 14 bases between.

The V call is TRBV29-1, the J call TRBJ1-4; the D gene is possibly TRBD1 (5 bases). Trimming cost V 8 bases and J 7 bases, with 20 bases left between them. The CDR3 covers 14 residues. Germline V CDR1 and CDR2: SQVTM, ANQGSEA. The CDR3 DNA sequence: TGCAGCACCCTAAACACAGGCCCGGGTGAAAAACTGTTTTTT. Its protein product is CSTLNTGPGEKLFF.

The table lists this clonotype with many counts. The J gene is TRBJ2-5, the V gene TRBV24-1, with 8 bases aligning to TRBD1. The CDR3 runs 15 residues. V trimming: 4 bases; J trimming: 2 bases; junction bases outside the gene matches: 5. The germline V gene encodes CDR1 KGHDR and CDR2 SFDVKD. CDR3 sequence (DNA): TGTGCCACCAGTGACCGACAGGGGCTTCAAGAGACCCAGTACTTC. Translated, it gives CATSDRQGLQETQYF.